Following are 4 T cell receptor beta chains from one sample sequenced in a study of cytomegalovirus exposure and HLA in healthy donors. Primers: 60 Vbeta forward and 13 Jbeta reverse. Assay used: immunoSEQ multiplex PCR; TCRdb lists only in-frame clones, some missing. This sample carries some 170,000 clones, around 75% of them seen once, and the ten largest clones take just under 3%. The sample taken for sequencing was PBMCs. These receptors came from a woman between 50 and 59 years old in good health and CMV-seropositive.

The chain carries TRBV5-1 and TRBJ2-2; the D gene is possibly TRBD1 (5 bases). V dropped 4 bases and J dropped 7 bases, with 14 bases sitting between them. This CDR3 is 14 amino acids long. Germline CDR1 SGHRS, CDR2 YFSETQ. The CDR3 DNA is TGCGCCAGCAGCGAGCATGGGGCGAACGGGGAGCTGTTTTTT. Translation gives CASSEHGANGELFF.

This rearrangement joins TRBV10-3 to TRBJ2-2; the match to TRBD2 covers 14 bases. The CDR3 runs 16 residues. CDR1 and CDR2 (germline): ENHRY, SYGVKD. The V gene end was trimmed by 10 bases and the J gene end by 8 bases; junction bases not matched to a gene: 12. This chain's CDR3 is CATQPTSGGAGGELFF. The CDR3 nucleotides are TGTGCCACCCAACCGACTAGCGGGGGGGCTGGTGGGGAGCTGTTTTTT.

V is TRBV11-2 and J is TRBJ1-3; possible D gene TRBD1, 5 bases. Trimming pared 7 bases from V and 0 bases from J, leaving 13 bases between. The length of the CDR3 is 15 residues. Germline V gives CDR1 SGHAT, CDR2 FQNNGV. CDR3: CASNKGATSGNTIYF. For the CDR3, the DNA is TGTGCCAGCAACAAAGGGGCGACCTCTGGAAACACCATATATTTT.

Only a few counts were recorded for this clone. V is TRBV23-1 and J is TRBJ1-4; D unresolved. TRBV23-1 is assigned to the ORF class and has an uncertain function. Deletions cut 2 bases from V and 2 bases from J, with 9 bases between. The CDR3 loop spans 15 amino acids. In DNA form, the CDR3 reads TGCGCCAGCAGTCAAACGAGGAAGACTAATGAAAAACTGTTTTTT. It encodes CASSQTRKTNEKLFF.